What follows describes a single T cell receptor (beta chain). CDR3 size: 18 residues. With 5 bases clipped from V and 5 bases from J, the junction kept 18 bases outside the gene matches. CDR1 LNHNV and CDR2 YYDKDF come from the germline V gene (reference sequence). This entry is derived from a study of OX40 agonist ivuxolimab in advanced cancers. Study-wide context: Prior anti-PD-1, anti-PD-L1 or anti-CTLA-4 therapy was allowed; roughly 40% had some.

The data were produced by immunoSEQ multiplex PCR, yet TCRdb's version contains in-frame clones alone and is incomplete. The table has roughly 60,000 clones, 80% to 90% seen once. J is TRBJ2-5 and V is TRBV15, with 9 nucleotides matching TRBD1. The TCR originated in an adult with an advanced solid tumor such as melanoma, head and neck, liver or kidney cancer. The sample was CD4+ or CD8+ T cells sorted from blood, taken in a trial of the OX40 agonist ivuxolimab. The CDR3 nucleotides are TGTGCCACCAGCGGGGGGGGACAGGGAAGTGCACAATTCGAGACCCAGTACTTC. Protein sequence: CATSGGGQGSAQFETQYF.